What follows are 8 T cell receptor beta chains derived from one specimen sequenced in a study of cytomegalovirus exposure and HLA in healthy donors. The primer mix had 60 Vbeta and 13 Jbeta primers. TCRdb's copy holds only in-frame clones and misses some; the assay was immunoSEQ multiplex PCR. The data contain more than 200,000 clones, about 74% of them seen just once; the ten biggest clones take up 15% to 17%. Sequencing was done on a sample of PBMCs. The receptors were sampled from a man in his forties or fifties in good health and CMV-seronegative.

This chain uses TRBV5-1 with TRBJ1-2; 9 positions match TRBD1. There are 17 residues in the CDR3. V was pared by 6 bases and J by 5 bases, with 17 bases of the junction left unmatched. Germline-derived CDR1 and CDR2 are SGHRS and YFSETQ. The CDR3 coding sequence is TGCGCCAGCAACTCGGGACAGGGTCTTGGGAGTTGGTATGGCTACACCTTC. Protein sequence: CASNSGQGLGSWYGYTF.

This chain connects TRBV27 to TRBJ1-5, with D unresolved. V gave up 3 bases and J gave up 3 bases, with 9 bases separating them. Germline V gene lookup returns CDR1 MNHEY and CDR2 SMNVEV (reference sequence). The CDR3 has 14 residues. The CDR3 sequence is CASSFGGINQPQHF. The DNA of the CDR3 is TGTGCCAGCAGTTTTGGAGGGATCAATCAGCCCCAGCATTTT.

For this clone: Sequence at one end of the junction differs from germline and may be a read error. J is TRBJ1-1 and V is TRBV7-9, with D maybe TRBD1 (5 bases). Germline V CDR1 and CDR2: SEHNR, FQNEAQ (reference sequence). This CDR3 is 14 amino acids long. The CDR3 protein is CSSSFLVTGTEAFF. For the CDR3, the DNA is TGTTCCAGCAGCTTCCTGGTTACAGGCACTGAAGCTTTCTTT.

The chain has TRBV7-9 and TRBJ1-1; D may be TRBD1 (6 bases). Trimming left V 4 bases short and J 6 bases short, with 12 bases between. Germline lookup yields CDR1 SEHNR and CDR2 FQNEAQ (reference sequence). The CDR3 runs to 13 residues. CDR3 in amino acids: CASSYRTASEAFF. CDR3 nucleotides: TGTGCCAGCAGCTACCGGACAGCGTCTGAAGCTTTCTTT. The whole variable domain, filled in from reference TRBV7-9 and TRBJ1-1, reads DTGVSQNPRHKITKRGQNVTFRCDPISEHNRLYWYRQTLGQGPEFLTYFQNEAQLEKSRLLSDRFSAERPKGSFSTLEIQRTEQGDSAMYLCASSYRTASEAFFGQGTRLTVV.

CDR3 sequence reads: CASRPNRAEAFF. The CDR3, as DNA: TGTGCCAGCAGACCAAACAGGGCTGAAGCTTTCTTT. The V gene is TRBV6-5, the J gene TRBJ1-1, with D possibly matching TRBD1 (6 bases). CDR3 size: 12 residues. The ends were cut back, 6 bases at V and 6 bases at J, with 11 bases in the middle. Germline V lookup: CDR1 MNHEY, CDR2 SVGAGI.

The genes are TRBV4-2 and TRBJ1-2; 9 bases agree with TRBD1. The CDR3 has 15 residues. Per the germline V gene, CDR1 is LGHNA and CDR2 is YNFKEQ. Germline trimming cut 4 bases from V and 4 bases from J; bases unmatched to any gene: 7. CDR3 residues: CASSPTGGEGYGYTF. The DNA of the CDR3 is TGTGCCAGCAGCCCTACAGGGGGCGAGGGCTATGGCTACACCTTC.

The V call is TRBV4-3, the J call TRBJ2-7, with D uncertain. Germline lookup yields CDR1 LGHNA and CDR2 YSLEER. Trimming stripped 0 bases from V and 0 bases from J, with 6 bases between. The CDR3 extends over 14 amino acids. This chain's CDR3 is CASSQERDSYEQYF. Here the CDR3 DNA reads TGCGCCAGCAGCCAAGAGCGCGACTCCTACGAGCAGTACTTC.

This clone was found once. Here the CDR3 reads CASMTEPNTEAFF. The CDR3 DNA is TGTGCCAGCATGACAGAACCGAACACTGAAGCTTTCTTT. V and J are TRBV6-1 and TRBJ1-1; maybe TRBD1 (5 bases). Trimming left V 7 bases short and J 1 base short, with 10 bases between. This CDR3 has 13 residues. The germline V gene has CDR1 MNHNS and CDR2 SASEGT.